This T cell receptor beta chain was obtained from a study of immune evolution from preneoplasia to lung adenocarcinoma. Study summary: HLA loss of heterozygosity: 6% to 7.5% AIS, more than 14% MIA, about 35% ADC, none AAH. Notes on the study in general: Compared with EGFR-mutant or double wild-type lesions, KRAS-mutant nodules were more clonal. Later-stage lesions appeared to have more T cells, more diversity, less clonality.

Germline CDR1 and CDR2: MDHEN and SYDVKM. Trimming left V 5 bases short and J 5 bases short, with 16 bases between. This CDR3 comprises 14 residues. TCRdb's copy holds only in-frame clones and misses some; the assay was immunoSEQ multiplex PCR. The sample lists under 4,000 clones, 60% to 80% occurring once. About this clone: The antigen is not known.

The sample taken for sequencing was FFPE minimally invasive lung adenocarcinoma tissue. This TCR came from a person aged 60 to 85 with lung adenocarcinoma. The genes are TRBV28 and TRBJ2-7; D possibly corresponds to TRBD1 (6 bases). The CDR3: CASSKPGHSHEQYF. The CDR3 DNA reads TGTGCCAGCAGTAAACCGGGACATTCCCACGAGCAGTACTTC.